This T cell receptor (beta chain) derives from a study of shared clonotypes between healthy human individuals. Researchers partitioned CD4+ cells into CD45RA+ naive and CD45RA-negative memory subsets. Deletions cut 6 bases from V and 2 bases from J, with 12 bases between. Germline V gives CDR1 MNHNS, CDR2 SASEGT. The CDR3 runs to 14 residues. Repertoires were generated with immunoSEQ multiplex PCR, while TCRdb's copy carries only in-frame clones and drops some. Of a few million clones listed, more than 80% are singletons. The clonotype comes from a man younger than 35 in good health. Some clones in this sample may be carry-over from other donors' samples. This chain links TRBV6-1 with TRBJ2-3; D is perhaps TRBD1 (6 bases). Material for sequencing was naive CD4+ T cells from PBMCs. Noted subset: CD45RA+ positively selected. The CDR3 DNA sequence: TGTGCCAGCAGGTCAGGGGTTTTCACAGATACGCAGTATTTT. Amino acid sequence: CASRSGVFTDTQYF.